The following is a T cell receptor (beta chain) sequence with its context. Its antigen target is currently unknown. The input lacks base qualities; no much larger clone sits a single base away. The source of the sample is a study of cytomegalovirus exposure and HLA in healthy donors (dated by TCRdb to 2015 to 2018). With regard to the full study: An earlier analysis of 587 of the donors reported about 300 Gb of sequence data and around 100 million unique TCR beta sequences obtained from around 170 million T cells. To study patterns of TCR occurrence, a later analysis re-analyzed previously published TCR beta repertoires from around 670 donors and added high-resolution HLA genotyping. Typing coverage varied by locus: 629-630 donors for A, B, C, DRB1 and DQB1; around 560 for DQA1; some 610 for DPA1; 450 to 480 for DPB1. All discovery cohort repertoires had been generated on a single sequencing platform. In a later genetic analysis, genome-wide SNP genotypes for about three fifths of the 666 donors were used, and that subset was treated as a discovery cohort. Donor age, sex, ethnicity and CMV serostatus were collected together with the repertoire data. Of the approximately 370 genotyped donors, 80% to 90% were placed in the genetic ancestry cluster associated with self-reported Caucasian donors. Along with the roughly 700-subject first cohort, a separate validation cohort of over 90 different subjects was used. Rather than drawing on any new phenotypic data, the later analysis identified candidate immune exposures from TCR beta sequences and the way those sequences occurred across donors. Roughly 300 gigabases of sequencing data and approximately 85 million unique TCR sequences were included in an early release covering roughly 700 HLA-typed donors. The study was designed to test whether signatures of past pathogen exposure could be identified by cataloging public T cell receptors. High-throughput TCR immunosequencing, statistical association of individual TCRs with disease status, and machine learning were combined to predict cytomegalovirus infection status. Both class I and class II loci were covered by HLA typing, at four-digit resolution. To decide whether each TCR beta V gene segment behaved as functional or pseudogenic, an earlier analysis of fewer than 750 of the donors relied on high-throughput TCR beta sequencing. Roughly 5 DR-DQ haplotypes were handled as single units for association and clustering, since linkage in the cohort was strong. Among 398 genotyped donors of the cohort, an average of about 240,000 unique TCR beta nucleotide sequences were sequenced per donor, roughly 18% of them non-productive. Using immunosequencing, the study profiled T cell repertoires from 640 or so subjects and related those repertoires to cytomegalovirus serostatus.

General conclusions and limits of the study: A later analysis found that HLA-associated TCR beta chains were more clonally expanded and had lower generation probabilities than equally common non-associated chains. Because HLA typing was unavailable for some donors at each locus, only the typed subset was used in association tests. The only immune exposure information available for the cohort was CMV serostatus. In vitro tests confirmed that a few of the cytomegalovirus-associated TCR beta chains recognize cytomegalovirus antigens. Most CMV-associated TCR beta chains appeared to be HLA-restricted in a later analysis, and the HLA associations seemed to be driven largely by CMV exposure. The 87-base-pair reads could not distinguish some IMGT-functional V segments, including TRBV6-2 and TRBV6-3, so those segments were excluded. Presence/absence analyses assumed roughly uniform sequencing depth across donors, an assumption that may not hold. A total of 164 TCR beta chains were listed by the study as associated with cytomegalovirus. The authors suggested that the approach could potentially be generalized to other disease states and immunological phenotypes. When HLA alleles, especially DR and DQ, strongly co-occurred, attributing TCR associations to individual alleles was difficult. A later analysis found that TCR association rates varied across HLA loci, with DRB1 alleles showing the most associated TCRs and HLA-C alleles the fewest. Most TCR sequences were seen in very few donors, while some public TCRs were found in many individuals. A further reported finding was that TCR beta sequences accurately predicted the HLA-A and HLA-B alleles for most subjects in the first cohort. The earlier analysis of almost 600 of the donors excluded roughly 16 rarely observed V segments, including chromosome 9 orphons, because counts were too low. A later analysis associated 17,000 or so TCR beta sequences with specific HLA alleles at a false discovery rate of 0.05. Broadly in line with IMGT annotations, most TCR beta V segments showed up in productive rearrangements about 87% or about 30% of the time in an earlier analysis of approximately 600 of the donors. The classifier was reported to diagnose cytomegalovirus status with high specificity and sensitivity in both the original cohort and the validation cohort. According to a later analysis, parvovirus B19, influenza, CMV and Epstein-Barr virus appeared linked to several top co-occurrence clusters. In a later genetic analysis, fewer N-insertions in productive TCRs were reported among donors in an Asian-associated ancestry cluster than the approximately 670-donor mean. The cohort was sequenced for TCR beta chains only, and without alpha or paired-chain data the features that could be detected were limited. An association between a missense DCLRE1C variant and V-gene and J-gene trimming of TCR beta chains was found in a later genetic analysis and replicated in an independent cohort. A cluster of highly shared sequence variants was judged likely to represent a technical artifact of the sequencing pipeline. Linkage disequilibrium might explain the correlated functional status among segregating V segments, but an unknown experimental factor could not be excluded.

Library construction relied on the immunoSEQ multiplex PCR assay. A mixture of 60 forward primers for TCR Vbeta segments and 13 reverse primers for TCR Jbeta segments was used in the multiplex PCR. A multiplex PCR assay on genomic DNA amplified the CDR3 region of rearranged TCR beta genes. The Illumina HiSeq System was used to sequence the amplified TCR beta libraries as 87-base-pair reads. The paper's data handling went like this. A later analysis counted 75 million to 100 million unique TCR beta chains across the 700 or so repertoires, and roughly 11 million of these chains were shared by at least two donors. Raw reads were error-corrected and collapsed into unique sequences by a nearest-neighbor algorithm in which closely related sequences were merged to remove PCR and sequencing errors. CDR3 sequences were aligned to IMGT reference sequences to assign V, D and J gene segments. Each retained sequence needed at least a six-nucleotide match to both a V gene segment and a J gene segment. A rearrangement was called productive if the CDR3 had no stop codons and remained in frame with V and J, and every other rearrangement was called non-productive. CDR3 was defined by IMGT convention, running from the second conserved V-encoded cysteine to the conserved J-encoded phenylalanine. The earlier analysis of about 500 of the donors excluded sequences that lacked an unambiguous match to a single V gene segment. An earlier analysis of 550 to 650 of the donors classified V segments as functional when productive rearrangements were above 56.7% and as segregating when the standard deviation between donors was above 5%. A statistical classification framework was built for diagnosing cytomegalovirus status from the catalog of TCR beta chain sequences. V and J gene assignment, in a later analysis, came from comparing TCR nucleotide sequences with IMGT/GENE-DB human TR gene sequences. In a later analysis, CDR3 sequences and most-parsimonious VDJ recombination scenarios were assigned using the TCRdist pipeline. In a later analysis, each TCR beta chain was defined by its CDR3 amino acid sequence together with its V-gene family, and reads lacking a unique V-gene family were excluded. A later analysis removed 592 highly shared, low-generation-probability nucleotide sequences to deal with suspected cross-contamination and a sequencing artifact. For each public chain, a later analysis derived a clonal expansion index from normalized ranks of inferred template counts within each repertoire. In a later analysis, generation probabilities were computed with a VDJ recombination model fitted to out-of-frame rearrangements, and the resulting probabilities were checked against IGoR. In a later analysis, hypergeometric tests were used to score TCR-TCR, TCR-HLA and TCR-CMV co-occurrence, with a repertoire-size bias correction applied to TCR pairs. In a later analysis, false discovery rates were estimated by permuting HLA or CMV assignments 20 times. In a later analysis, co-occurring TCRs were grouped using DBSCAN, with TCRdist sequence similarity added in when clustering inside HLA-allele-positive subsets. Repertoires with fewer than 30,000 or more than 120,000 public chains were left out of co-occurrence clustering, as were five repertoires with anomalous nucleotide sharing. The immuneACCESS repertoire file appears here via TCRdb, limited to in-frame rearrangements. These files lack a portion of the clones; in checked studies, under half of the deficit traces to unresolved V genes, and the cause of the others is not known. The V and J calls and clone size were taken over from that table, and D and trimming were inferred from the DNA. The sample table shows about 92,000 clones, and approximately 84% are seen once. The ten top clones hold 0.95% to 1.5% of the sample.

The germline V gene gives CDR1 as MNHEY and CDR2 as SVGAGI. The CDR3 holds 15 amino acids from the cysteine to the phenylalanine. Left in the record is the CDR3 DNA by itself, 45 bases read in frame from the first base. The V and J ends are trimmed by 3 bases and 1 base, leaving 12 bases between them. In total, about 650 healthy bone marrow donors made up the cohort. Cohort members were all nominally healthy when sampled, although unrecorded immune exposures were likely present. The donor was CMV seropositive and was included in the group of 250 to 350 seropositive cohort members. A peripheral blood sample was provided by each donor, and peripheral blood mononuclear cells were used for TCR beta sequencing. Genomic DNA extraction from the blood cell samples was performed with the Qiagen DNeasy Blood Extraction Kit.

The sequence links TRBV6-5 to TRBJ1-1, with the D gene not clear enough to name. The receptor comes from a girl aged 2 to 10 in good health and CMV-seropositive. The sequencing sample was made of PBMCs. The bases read TGTGCCAGCAGTTATTCGCAAACCGGGAACACTGAAGCTTTCTTT. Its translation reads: CASSYSQTGNTEAFF.